This T cell receptor (beta chain) derives from a study of T-cell reconstitution after alpha-beta-depleted transplantation in children. Study-level findings and limits: The origin of high day-60 TCRbeta diversity in some patients lay in surviving recipient T cells and thymic progenitors. Expanded clones from the graft, numbering several hundred, reportedly supplied alpha-beta T cells about two months after transplant. A year post-transplant, T-cell counts and diversity derived mostly from newly produced T cells.

The sample holds a few counts of this clonotype. What it binds is not known. During its preparation, the TCRbeta library received unique molecular identifiers. One entry per CDR3 protein results from TCRdb running MiXCR on the PCR reads. Found here are approximately 1,000,000 distinct CDR3 sequences, about 29% of them singletons; the top ten hold approximately 30%. The CDR3 sequence is 16 residues long. CDR1 and CDR2 from the germline V gene are SGHRS and YFSETQ. J lost 1 base, V lost 0 bases, and 4 bases had no gene match. Sequences were derived from PBMCs, mostly from graft donor cells, sampled 360 days after TCRalphabeta/CD19-depleted stem cell transplant. The receptor was derived from a boy under three years old who had a stem cell transplant for SCID, so the T cells may come from the graft donor. This sequence joins TRBV5-1 and TRBJ2-3; 8 positions agree with TRBD1. The CDR3 sequence is CASSLGTGLGTDTQYF. The CDR3 DNA sequence: TGCGCCAGCAGCTTGGGGACAGGGTTGGGCACAGATACGCAGTATTTT.